Below, 4 T cell receptor beta chains from the same sample are listed, as sequenced in a study of radiation and T cells in renal cell carcinoma. The method was immunoSEQ multiplex PCR; TCRdb's version includes in-frame clones alone and lacks a portion of them. Of 20,000 to 25,000 clones listed, over 70% are singletons. Indicated time point: baseline pretreatment blood. Treatment in this sample: 15 Gy SBRT to primary tumor, nephrectomy 4 weeks later. The sample was blood, taken from a patient whose treatment included radiotherapy and nephrectomy. These receptors originate from a man in his sixties with renal cell carcinoma.

The chain recombines TRBV10-1 with TRBJ1-1; D gene unclear. The CDR3 runs to 15 residues. In germline, CDR1 is WNHNN, CDR2 SYGVQD (reference sequence). The V end lost 0 bases, the J end lost 0 bases, and 8 bases lay between the germline ends. CDR3 sequence reads: CASSESSGLNTEAFF. The DNA for the CDR3 is TGCGCCAGCAGTGAGTCGTCTGGTCTGAACACTGAAGCTTTCTTT.

V gene TRBV4-2 combines with J gene TRBJ2-3; D is perhaps TRBD2 (5 bases). CDR1 LGHNA and CDR2 YNFKEQ come from the germline V gene. Trimming took off 6 bases at V and 2 bases at J, with 12 bases between the two ends. There are 14 residues in the CDR3. CDR3 residues: CASSRGLYTDTQYF. The CDR3 DNA reads TGTGCCAGCAGTCGGGGATTGTACACAGATACGCAGTATTTT.

The table lists this clone with a count of one. The V and J genes are TRBV11-2 and TRBJ2-3; the D gene is possibly TRBD2 (5 bases). Germline V gives CDR1 SGHAT, CDR2 FQNNGV. With 2 bases removed from V and 3 bases from J, the gap between germline ends came to 12 bases. This CDR3 has 15 amino acids. The CDR3 is CASSLWSGVTDTQYF. The CDR3 region has the DNA TGTGCCAGCAGCTTATGGTCCGGGGTGACAGATACGCAGTATTTT. The whole variable domain, remainder taken from reference TRBV11-2 and TRBJ2-3, is EAGVAQSPRYKIIEKRQSVAFWCNPISGHATLYWYQQILGQGPKLLIQFQNNGVVDDSQLPKDRFSAERLKGVDSTLKIQPAKLEDSAVYLCASSLWSGVTDTQYFGPGTRLTVL.

The genes are TRBV6-5 and TRBJ1-3; no reliable D call. Trimming took 2 bases from V and 2 from J, leaving 7 bases between them. The CDR3 is 14 amino acids. Germline lookup yields CDR1 MNHEY and CDR2 SVGAGI. The CDR3 DNA is TGTGCCAGCAGTTACAAGGGTGCTGGAAACACCATATATTTT. The encoded protein is CASSYKGAGNTIYF.